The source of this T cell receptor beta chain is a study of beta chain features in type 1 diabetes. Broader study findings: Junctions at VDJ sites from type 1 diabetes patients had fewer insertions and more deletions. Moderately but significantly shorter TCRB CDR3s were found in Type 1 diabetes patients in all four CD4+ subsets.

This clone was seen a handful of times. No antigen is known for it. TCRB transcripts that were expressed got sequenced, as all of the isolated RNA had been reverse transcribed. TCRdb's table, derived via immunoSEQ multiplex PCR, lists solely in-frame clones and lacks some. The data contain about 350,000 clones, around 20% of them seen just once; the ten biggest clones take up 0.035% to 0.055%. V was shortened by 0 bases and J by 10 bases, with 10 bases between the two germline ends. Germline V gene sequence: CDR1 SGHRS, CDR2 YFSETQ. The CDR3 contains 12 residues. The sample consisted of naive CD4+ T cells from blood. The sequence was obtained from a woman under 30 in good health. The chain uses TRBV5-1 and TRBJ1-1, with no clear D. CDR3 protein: CASSLAGEGAFF. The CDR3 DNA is TGCGCCAGCAGCTTGGCCGGGGAGGGAGCTTTCTTT.